This T cell receptor (beta chain) was observed in a study of T cell repertoires in cytomegalovirus infection. Study information: Recently identified HLA-C-restricted and well-studied HLA-B-restricted CMV epitopes were used. CMV infection plus the matching HLA type was flagged by public TCR beta signatures.

This clonotype has a handful of counts. Its cognate antigen is unknown. TCRdb ran MiXCR on the reads and lists one entry per CDR3 protein. The top ten clones hold about 14% of a sample with approximately 910,000 distinct CDR3 sequences, 31% of them seen once. The study's findings and limits: HLA-C-restricted CMV-specific TCR beta clonotypes prevailed in the ex vivo response. Accumulated public TCR beta family frequency recognized individuals carrying CMV together with the relevant HLA.

This specimen was cultured CD8+ T cells from PBMCs, taken from culture after CMV antigen stimulation. The sequence came from a human donor in good health (CMV status not recorded). Some clones in this sample may be carry-over from other donors' samples.

CDR3 in DNA: TGTGCCAGCAGGGAACAGGACTCCTACAATGAGCAGTTCTTC. Protein: CASREQDSYNEQFF. This chain uses TRBV7-9 with TRBJ2-1; D may be TRBD1 (5 bases). Germline CDR1 reads SEHNR; CDR2 reads FQNEAQ (reference sequence). This CDR3 has 14 residues. V shed 6 bases and J shed 0 bases, with 9 bases lying between them.